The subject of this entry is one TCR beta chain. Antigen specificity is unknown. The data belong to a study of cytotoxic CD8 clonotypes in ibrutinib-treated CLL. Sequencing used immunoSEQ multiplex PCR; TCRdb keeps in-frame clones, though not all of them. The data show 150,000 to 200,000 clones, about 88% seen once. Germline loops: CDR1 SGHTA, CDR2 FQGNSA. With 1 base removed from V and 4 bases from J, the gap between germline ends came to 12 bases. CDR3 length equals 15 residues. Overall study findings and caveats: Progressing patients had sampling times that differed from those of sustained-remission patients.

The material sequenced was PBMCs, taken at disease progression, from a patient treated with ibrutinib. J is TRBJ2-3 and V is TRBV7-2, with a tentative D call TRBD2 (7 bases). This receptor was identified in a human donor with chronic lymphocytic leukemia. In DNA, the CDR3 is TGTGCCAGCAGCTTAGTGGGGGGGCGGCCAGATACGCAGTATTTT. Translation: CASSLVGGRPDTQYF.